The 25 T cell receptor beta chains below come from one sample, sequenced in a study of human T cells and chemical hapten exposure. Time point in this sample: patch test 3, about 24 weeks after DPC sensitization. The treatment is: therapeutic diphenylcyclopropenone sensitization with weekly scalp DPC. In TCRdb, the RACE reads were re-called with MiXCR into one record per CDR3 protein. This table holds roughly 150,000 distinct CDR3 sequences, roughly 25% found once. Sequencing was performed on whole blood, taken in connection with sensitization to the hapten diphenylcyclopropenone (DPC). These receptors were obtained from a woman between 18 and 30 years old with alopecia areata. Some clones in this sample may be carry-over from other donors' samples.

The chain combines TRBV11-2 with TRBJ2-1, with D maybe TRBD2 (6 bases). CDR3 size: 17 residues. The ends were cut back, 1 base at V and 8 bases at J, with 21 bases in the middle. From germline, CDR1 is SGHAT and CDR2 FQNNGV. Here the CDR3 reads CASSLVLARDLGHEQFF. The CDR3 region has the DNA TGTGCCAGCAGCTTAGTTCTAGCGAGAGACCTAGGGCATGAGCAGTTCTTC.

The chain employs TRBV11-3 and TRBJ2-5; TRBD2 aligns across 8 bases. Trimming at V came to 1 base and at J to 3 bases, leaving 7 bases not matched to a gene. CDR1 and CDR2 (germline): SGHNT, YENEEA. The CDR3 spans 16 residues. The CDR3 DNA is TGTGCCAGCAGCTTAGGGGCGATAGCGGGAAAAGAGACCCAGTACTTC. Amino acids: CASSLGAIAGKETQYF.

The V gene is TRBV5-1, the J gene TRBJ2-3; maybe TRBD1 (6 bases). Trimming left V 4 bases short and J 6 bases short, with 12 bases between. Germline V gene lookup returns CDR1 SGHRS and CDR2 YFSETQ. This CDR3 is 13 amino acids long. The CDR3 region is CASSQGPGDTQYF. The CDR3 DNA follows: TGCGCCAGCAGCCAGGGGCCTGGCGATACGCAGTATTTT.

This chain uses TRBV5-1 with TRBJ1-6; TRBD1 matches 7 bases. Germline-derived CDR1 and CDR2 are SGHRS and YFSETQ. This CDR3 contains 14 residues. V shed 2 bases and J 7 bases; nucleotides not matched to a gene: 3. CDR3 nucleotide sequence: TGCGCCAGCAGCTTCGGGGGACAGAATTCACCCCTCCACTTT. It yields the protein CASSFGGQNSPLHF.

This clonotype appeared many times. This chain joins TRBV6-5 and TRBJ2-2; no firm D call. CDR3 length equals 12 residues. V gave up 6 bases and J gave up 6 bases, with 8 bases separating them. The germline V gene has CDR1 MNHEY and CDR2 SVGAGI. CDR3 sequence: CASSLSAGELFF. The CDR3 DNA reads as TGTGCCAGCAGCCTTTCCGCCGGGGAGCTGTTTTTT.

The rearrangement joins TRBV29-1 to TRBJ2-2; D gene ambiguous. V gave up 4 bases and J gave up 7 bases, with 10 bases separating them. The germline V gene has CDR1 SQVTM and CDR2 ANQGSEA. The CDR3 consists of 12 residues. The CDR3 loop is CSVVPRSGELFF. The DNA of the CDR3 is TGCAGCGTTGTCCCCAGGAGCGGGGAGCTGTTTTTT.

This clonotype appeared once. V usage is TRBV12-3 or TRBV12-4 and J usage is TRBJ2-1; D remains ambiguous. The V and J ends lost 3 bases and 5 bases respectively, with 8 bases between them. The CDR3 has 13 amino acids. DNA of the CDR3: TGTGCCAGCAGTTTTGGGCTTCACAATGAGCAGTTCTTC. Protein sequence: CASSFGLHNEQFF.

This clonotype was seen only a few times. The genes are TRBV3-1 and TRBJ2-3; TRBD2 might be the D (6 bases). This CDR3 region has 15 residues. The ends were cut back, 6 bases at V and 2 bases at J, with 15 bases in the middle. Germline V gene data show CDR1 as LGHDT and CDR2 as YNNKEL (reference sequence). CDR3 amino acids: CASRAGGTNTDTQYF. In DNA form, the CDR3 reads TGTGCCAGCAGGGCCGGGGGAACTAACACAGATACGCAGTATTTT.

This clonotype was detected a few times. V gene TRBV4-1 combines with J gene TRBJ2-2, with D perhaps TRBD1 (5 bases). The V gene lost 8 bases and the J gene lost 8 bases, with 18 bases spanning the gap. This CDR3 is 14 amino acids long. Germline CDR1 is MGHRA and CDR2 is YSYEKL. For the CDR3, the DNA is TGCGCCAGCCAGGGCGGACATAGGAATGGGGAGCTGTTTTTT. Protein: CASQGGHRNGELFF.

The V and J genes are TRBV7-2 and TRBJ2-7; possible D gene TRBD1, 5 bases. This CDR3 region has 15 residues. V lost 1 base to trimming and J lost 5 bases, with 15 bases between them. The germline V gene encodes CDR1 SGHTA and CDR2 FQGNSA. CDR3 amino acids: CASSLVPRVSHEQYF. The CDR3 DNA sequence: TGTGCCAGCAGCTTAGTTCCCAGGGTGTCCCACGAGCAGTACTTC.

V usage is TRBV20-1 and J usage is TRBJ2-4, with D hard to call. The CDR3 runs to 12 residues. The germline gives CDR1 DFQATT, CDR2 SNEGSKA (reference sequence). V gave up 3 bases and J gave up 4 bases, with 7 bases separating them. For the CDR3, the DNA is TGCAGTGCTAGGGCGTTAAAAAACATTCAGTACTTC. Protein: CSARALKNIQYF.

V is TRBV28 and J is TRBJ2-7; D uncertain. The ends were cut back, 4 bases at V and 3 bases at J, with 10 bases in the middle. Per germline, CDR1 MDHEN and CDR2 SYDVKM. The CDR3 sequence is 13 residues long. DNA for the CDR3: TGTGCCAGCAGTTCCACTCCGGGCTACGAGCAGTACTTC. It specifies CASSSTPGYEQYF.

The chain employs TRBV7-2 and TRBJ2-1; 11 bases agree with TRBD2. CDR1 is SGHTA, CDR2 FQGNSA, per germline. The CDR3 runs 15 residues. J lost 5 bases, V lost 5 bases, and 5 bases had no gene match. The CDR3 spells CASSPGLAEDNEQFF. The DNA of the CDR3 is TGTGCCAGCAGCCCGGGACTAGCGGAAGACAATGAGCAGTTCTTC.

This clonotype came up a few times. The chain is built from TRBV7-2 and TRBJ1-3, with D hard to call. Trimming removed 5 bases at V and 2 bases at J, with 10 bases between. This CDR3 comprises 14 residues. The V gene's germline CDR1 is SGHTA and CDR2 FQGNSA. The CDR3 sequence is CASSHDNTGNTIYF. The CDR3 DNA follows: TGTGCCAGCAGCCACGACAATACTGGAAACACCATATATTTT.

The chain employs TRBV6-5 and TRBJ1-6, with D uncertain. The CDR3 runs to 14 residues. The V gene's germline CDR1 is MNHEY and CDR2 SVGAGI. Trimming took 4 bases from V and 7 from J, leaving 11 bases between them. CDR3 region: CASSWGVENSPLHF. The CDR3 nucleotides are TGTGCCAGCAGTTGGGGTGTGGAGAATTCACCCCTCCACTTT.

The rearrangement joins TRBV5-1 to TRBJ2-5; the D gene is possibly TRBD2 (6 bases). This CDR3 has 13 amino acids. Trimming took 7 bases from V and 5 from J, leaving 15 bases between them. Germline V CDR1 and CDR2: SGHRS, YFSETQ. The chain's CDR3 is CASGRRSGETQYF. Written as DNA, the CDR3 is TGCGCCAGCGGCCGCAGGAGCGGGGAGACCCAGTACTTC.

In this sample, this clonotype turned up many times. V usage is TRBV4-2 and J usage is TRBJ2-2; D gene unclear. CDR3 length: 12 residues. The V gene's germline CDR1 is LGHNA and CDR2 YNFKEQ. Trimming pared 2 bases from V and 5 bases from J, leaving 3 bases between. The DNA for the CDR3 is TGTGCCAGCAGCCAATGGACCGGGGAGCTGTTTTTT. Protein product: CASSQWTGELFF.

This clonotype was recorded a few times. As DNA, the CDR3 is TGCAGTGCTAGGTGGCAGGGGGCCTACAATGAGCAGTTCTTC. Protein sequence: CSARWQGAYNEQFF. The chain recombines TRBV20-1 with TRBJ2-1; 7 positions match TRBD1. The CDR3 totals 14 residues. Unmatched junction bases numbered 4, after V lost 3 bases and J lost 2 bases. Germline CDR1 DFQATT, CDR2 SNEGSKA (reference sequence).

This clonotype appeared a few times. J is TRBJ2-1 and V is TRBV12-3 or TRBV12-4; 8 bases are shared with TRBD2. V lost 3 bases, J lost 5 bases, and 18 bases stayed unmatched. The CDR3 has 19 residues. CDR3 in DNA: TGTGCCAGCAGTTTCAACGGGAGGAGCGGGAGTATCGTCCACAATGAGCAGTTCTTC. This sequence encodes CASSFNGRSGSIVHNEQFF.

This CDR3 reads CASRAGPHGQFF. The CDR3 nucleotides are TGTGCCAGCAGGGCCGGGCCCCATGGGCAGTTCTTC. V is TRBV11-1 and J is TRBJ2-1; D unclear. CDR1 SGHAT and CDR2 FQDESV come from the germline V gene (reference sequence). The CDR3 runs to 12 residues. V gave up 6 bases and J gave up 12 bases, with 15 bases separating them.

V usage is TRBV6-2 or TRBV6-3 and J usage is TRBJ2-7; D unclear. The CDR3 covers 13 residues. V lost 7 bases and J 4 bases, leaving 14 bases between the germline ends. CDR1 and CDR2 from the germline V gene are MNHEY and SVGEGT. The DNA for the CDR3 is TGTGCCAGCACCACCTCCACCCGGTACGAGCAGTACTTC. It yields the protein CASTTSTRYEQYF.

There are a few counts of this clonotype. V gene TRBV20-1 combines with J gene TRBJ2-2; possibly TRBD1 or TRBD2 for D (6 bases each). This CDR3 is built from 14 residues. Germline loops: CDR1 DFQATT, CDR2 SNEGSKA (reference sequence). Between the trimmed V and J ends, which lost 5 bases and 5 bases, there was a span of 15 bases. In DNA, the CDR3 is TGCAGTGCTTTACAGGGTGCGGGGACCGGGGAGCTGTTTTTT. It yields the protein CSALQGAGTGELFF.

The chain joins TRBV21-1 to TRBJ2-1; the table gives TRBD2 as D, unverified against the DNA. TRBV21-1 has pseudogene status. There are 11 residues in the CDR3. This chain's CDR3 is CASSKKRGEFF. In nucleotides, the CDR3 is TGTGCCAGCAGCAAAAAGCGGGGGGAGTTCTTC.

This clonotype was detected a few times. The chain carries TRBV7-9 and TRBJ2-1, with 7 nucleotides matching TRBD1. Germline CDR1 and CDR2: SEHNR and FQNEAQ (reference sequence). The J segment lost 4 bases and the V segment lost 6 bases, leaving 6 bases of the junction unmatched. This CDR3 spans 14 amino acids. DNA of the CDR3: TGTGCCAGCAGAAGGGACAGACTGTACAATGAGCAGTTCTTC. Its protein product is CASRRDRLYNEQFF. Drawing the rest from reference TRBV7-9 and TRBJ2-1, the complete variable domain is DTGVSQNPRHKITKRGQNVTFRCDPISEHNRLYWYRQTLGQGPEFLTYFQNEAQLEKSRLLSDRFSAERPKGSFSTLEIQRTEQGDSAMYLCASRRDRLYNEQFFGPGTRLTVL.

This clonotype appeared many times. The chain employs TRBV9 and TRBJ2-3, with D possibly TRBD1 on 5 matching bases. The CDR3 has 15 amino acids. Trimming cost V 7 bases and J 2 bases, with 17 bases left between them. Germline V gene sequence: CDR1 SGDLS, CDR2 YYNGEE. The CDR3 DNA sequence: TGTGCCAGCGGAGACAGCGAAGAGTCCACAGATACGCAGTATTTT. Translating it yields CASGDSEESTDTQYF.